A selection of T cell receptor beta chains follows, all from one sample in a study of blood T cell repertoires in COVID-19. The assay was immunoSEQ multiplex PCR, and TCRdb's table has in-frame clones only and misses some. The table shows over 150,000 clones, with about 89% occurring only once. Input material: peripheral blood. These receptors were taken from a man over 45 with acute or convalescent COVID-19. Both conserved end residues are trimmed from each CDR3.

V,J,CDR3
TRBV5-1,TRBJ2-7,ASSYSGSSIEQY
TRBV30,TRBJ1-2,AWESQTTNYGYT
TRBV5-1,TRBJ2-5,ASSLGTSGQETQY
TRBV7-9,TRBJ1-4,ASSLRGTGIHEKLF
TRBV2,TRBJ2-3,ASTGQGTSTDTQY
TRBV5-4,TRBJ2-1,ASSLSGPYNEQF
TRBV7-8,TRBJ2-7,ASSLVQGTYEQY
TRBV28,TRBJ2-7,ASSFSFGTATYEQY
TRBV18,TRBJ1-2,ASSPGTGISYGYT
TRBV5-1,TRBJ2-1,ASSIIAGEYNEQF
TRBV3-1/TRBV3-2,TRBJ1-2,ASSREQGVGGYT
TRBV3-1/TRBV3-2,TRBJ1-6,ASSQEIGAGDSPLH
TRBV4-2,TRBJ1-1,ASSQDDRGHDTEAF
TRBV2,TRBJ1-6,ASSGRLSPLH
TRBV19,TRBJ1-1,ASSPDSVLFAEAF
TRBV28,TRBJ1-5,ASKPARTGRNQPQH
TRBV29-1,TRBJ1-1,SVHRGNTEAF
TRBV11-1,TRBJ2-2,ASSQIAKSGELF
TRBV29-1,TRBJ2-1,SVEVQGTSGAYNEQF
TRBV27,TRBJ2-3,ASRTNRETPDTQY
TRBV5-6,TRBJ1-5,ASSLGQVNQPQH
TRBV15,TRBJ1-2,ATSRDPSEGGNYGYT